This T cell receptor (beta chain) was captured in a study of blood T cell repertoires in COVID-19. Study summary: Both acute and convalescent COVID-19 samples were obtained from the United States, Italy and Spain. T cells, B-cell-depleted T cells, or PBMCs supplied cDNA or gDNA.

V lost 4 bases, J lost 1 base, and 12 bases stayed unmatched. Per the germline V gene, CDR1 is LGHNA and CDR2 is YSLEER. This CDR3 is 17 amino acids long. Per the original methods: Researchers report that nucleated cell counts were estimated from reference gene primer amplification. Produced via immunoSEQ multiplex PCR; TCRdb's table is partial and in-frame only. Clone size and the V and J calls come from that table; the DNA yielded D and trimming. The sample contains tens of thousands of clones, 75% to 90% of which appear only once. The chain uses TRBV4-3 and TRBJ2-7; 8 positions agree with TRBD2. This sequence originates from a human donor in a cohort sampled during active COVID-19. The material sequenced was peripheral blood. CDR3 bases: TGCGCCAGCAGCCGGGGGACTAGTGGGGGGCCATCCTACGAGCAGTACTTC. The encoded protein is CASSRGTSGGPSYEQYF.